This T cell receptor (beta chain) is drawn from a study of shared clonotypes between healthy human individuals. Study-level information: Donor composition was a couple of women and three men, aged 18 to 49. Study results and limitations: Naive subsets, compared against memory subsets, generally had larger estimated richness values.

V gave up 0 bases and J gave up 7 bases, with 12 bases separating them. Germline lookup yields CDR1 SGHNT and CDR2 YYREEE (reference sequence). The CDR3 extends over 14 amino acids. Comments on this clone: Its antigen is as yet unknown.

CD4+ cell separation produced CD45RA+ naive and CD45RA-negative memory subsets. Replicate PCRs run on sorted subsets employed about 220 ng DNA, around 27,000 T cell genomes. This table comes from immunoSEQ multiplex PCR, and its TCRdb copy is limited to in-frame clones, with some not included. Of about a million clones detected, 75% appear once; the ten largest clones hold approximately 1.5%. This TCR was sampled from a man younger than 35 in good health. V usage is TRBV5-4 and J usage is TRBJ2-3; a possible D gene is TRBD1 (5 bases). Sequencing was carried out using memory CD4+ T cells sorted from blood. The subset denotes: CD45RA-negative fraction. CDR3 sequence reads: CASSLDTGPNTQYF. The CDR3 DNA follows: TGTGCCAGCAGCTTGGATACAGGCCCCAATACGCAGTATTTT.